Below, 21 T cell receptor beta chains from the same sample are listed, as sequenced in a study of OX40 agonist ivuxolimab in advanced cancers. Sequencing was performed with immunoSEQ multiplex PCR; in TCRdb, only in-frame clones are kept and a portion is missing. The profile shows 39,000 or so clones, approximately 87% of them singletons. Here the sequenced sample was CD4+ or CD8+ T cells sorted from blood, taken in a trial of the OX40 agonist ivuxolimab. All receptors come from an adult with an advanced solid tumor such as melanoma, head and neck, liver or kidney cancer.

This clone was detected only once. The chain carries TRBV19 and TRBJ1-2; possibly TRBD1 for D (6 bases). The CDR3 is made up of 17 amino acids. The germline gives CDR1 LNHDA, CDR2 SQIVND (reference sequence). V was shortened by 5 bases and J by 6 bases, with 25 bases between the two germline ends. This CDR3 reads CASSFQPFTLGTNGYTF. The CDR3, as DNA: TGTGCCAGTAGTTTCCAACCATTTACATTGGGGACAAATGGCTACACCTTC.

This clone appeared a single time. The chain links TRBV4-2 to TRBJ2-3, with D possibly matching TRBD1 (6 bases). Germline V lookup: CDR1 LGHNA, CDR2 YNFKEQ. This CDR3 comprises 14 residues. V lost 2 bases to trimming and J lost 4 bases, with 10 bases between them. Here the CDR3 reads CASSQTQGSDTQYF. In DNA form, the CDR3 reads TGTGCCAGCAGCCAAACACAGGGCTCAGATACGCAGTATTTT.

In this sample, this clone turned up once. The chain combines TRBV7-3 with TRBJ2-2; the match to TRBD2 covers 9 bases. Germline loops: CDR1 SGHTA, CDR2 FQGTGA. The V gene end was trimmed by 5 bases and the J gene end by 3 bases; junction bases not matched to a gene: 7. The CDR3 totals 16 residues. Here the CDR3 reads CASSAAGGMDTGELFF. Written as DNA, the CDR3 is TGTGCCAGCAGCGCCGCGGGAGGGATGGACACCGGGGAGCTGTTTTTT.

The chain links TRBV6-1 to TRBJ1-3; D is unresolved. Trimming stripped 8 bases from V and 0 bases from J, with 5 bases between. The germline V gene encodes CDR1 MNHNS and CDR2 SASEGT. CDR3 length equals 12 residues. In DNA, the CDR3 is TGTGCCAGCGAAAGCTCTGGAAACACCATATATTTT. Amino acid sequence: CASESSGNTIYF.

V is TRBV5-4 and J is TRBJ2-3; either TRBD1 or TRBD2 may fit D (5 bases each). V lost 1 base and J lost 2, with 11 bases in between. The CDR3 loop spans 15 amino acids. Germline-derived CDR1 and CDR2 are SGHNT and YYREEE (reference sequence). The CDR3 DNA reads TGTGCCAGCAGCTTGCGGGACCTTCTCACAGATACGCAGTATTTT. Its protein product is CASSLRDLLTDTQYF.

As DNA, the CDR3 is TGCGCCAGCAGCCTACAACAGGGGGCTACTAATGAAAAACTGTTTTTT. Its translation is CASSLQQGATNEKLFF. The V gene is TRBV5-1, the J gene TRBJ1-4; 9 bases are a match to TRBD1. Per the germline V gene, CDR1 is SGHRS and CDR2 is YFSETQ. This CDR3 contains 16 residues. The junction had 6 bases not matched to a gene; V was cut back by 4 bases and J by 2 bases.

The CDR3 DNA follows: TGCGCCAGCCCGGGAGCGGGGGGCCTCACAGATACGCAGTATTTT. Protein sequence: CASPGAGGLTDTQYF. J is TRBJ2-3 and V is TRBV5-1; 9 nucleotides align to TRBD2. V trimming: 7 bases; J trimming: 2 bases; junction bases outside the gene matches: 8. The germline gives CDR1 SGHRS, CDR2 YFSETQ. The CDR3 totals 15 residues.

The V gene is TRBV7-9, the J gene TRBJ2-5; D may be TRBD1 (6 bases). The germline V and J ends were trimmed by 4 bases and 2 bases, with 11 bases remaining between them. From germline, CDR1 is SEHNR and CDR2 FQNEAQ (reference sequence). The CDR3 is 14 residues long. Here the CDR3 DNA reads TGTGCCAGCAGCTACGCGACAGGACAAGAGACCCAGTACTTC. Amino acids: CASSYATGQETQYF.

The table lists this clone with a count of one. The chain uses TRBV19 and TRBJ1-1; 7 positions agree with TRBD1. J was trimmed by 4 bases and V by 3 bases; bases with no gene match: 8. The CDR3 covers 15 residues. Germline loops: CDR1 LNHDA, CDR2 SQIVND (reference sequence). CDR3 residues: CASSIRTGRGTEAFF. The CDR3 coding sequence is TGTGCCAGTAGTATTAGGACAGGACGGGGCACTGAAGCTTTCTTT.

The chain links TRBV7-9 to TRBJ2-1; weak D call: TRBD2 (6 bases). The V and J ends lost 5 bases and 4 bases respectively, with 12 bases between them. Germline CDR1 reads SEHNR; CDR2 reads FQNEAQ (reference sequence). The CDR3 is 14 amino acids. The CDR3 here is CASSLLEGYNEQFF. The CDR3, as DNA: TGTGCCAGCAGCCTCTTGGAGGGTTACAATGAGCAGTTCTTC.

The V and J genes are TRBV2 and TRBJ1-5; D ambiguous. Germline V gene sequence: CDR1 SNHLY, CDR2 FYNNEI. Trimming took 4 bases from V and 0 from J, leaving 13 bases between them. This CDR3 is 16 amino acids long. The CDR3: CASSGPSGYSNQPQHF. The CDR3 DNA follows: TGTGCCAGCAGTGGGCCGTCGGGTTATAGCAATCAGCCCCAGCATTTT.

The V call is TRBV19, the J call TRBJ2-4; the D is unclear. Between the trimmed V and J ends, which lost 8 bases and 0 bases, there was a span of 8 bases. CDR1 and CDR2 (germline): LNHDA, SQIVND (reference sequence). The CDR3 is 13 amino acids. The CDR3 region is CASLPLAKNIQYF. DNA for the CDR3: TGTGCCAGTCTCCCCCTAGCCAAAAACATTCAGTACTTC.

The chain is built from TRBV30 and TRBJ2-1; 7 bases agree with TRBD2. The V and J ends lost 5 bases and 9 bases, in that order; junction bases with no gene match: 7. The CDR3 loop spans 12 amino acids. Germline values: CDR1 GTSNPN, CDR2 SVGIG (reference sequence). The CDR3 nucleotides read TGTGCCTGGGAGGTTGGGGAGGGTGAGCAGTTCTTC. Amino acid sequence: CAWEVGEGEQFF.

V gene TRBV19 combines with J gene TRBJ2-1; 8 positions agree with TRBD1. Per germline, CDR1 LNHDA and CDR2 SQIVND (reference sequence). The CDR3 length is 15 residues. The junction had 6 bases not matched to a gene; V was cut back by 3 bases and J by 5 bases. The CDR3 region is CASSISGGFHNEQFF. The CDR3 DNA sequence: TGTGCCAGTAGTATCTCAGGGGGCTTCCACAATGAGCAGTTCTTC.

Written as DNA, the CDR3 is TGTGCCAGCAGCTTAATAGGACAGGGGGGCGAGACCCAGTACTTC. It specifies CASSLIGQGGETQYF. The genes are TRBV7-9 and TRBJ2-5; 10 bases map to TRBD1. Germline values: CDR1 SEHNR, CDR2 FQNEAQ (reference sequence). This CDR3 comprises 15 residues. The J segment lost 5 bases and the V segment lost 2 bases, leaving 5 bases of the junction unmatched.

CDR3 sequence reads: CASSPPFVLGEKLFF. The CDR3 DNA reads TGTGCCAGCAGCCCCCCCTTTGTGCTGGGTGAAAAACTGTTTTTT. J is TRBJ1-4 and V is TRBV11-2; D is unclear. V was trimmed by 5 bases and J by 7 bases, leaving 17 bases between them. The CDR3 runs to 15 residues. The germline V gene encodes CDR1 SGHAT and CDR2 FQNNGV.

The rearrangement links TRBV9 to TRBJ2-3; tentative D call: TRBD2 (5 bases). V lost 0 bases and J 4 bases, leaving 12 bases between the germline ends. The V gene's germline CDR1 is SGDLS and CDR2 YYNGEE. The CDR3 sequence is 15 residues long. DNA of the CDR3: TGTGCCAGCAGCGTAGAGCCGGGGTTCGCAGATACGCAGTATTTT. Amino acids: CASSVEPGFADTQYF.

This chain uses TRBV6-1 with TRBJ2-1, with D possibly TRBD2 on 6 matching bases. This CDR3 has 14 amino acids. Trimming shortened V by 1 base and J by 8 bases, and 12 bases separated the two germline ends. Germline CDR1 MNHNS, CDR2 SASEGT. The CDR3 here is CASSEVGRRDEQFF. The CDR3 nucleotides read TGTGCCAGCAGTGAAGTGGGGCGGAGGGATGAGCAGTTCTTC.

DNA for the CDR3: TGTGCCAGCAGCGCGACTTATCGTGGGGCCAACGTCCTGACTTTC. Its translation is CASSATYRGANVLTF. The chain employs TRBV7-7 and TRBJ2-6; D is uncertain. CDR3 length: 15 residues. Germline CDR1 is SSHAT and CDR2 is FNYEAQ (reference sequence). The V end was cut by 5 bases, the J end by 3 bases, with 11 bases between.

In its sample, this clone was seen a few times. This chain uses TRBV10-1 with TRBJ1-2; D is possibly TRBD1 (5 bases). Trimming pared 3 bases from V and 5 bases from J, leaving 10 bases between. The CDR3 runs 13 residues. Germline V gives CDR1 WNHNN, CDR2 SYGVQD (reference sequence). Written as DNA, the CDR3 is TGCGCCAGCAGTGAAGCAGGGAGTTATGGCTACACCTTC. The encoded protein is CASSEAGSYGYTF.

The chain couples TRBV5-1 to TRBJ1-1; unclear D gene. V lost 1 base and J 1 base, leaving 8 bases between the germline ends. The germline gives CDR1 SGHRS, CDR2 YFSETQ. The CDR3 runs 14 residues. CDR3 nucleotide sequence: TGCGCCAGCAGCTTGAGATTACCGAACACTGAAGCTTTCTTT. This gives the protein CASSLRLPNTEAFF.